This T cell receptor (beta chain) was found in a study of Tregs in tolerant kidney transplant recipients. Study at large: An approximately three-day belatacept mixed lymphocyte reaction, sometimes plus 5-day graft donor restimulation, preceded CD4+CD25+CD127- sorting. Sorting used antibodies to exclude donor cells.

TCRdb's copy holds only in-frame clones and misses some; the assay was immunoSEQ multiplex PCR. The sample holds about 19,000 clones, roughly 65% seen once. This clone was detected a few times. As yet, its antigen is unknown. Findings of the study overall: The most relevant donor-specific Treg TCRbeta repertoire apparently came from expansion with activated donor B cells. Findings come from small patient numbers and require larger validation.

Germline-derived CDR1 and CDR2 are LGHNA and YNFKEQ. There are 16 residues in the CDR3. Trimming removed 2 bases from V and 0 bases from J, with 13 bases in between. The receptor comes from a human donor in good health. The sequenced sample consisted of Tregs from blood cultured with allogeneic cells. This sequence joins TRBV4-2 and TRBJ1-2, with D unresolved. CDR3 DNA sequence: TGTGCCAGCAGCCAACCGGCAGCGAAGCCTAACTATGGCTACACCTTC. Protein product: CASSQPAAKPNYGYTF.